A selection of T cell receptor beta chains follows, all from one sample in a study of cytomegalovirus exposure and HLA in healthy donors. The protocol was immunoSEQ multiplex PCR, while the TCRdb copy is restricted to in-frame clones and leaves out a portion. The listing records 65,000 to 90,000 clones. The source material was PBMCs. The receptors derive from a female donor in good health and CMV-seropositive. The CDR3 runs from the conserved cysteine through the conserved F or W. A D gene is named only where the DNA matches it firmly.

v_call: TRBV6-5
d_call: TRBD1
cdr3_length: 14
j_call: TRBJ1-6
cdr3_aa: CASSRQGADSPLHF
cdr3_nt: TGTGCCAGCAGTAGACAGGGGGCTGATTCACCCCTCCACTTT

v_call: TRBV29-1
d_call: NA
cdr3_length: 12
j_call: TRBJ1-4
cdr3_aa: CSVAGIGEKLFF
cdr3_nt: TGCAGCGTTGCGGGGATCGGTGAAAAACTGTTTTTT

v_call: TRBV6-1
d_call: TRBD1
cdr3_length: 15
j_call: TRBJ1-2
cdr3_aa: CASSPRTGGYYGYTF
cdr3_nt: TGTGCCAGCAGTCCTCGGACAGGGGGATACTATGGCTACACCTTC

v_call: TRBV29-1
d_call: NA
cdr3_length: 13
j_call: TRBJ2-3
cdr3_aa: CSVEMGHTDTQYF
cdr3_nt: TGCAGCGTTGAAATGGGCCACACAGATACGCAGTATTTT

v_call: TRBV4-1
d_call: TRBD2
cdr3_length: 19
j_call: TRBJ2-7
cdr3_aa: CASSHPRTSGGASSYEQYF
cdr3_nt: TGCGCCAGCAGCCACCCTCGCACTAGCGGGGGGGCGAGCTCCTACGAGCAGTACTTC

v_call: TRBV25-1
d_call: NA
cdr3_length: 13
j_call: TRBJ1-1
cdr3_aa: CASGRGGHTEAFF
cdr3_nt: TGTGCCAGCGGGAGGGGAGGGCACACTGAAGCTTTCTTT

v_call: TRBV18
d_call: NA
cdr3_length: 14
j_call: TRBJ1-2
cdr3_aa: CASSPAGPNYGYTF
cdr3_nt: TGTGCCAGCTCACCAGCAGGCCCTAACTATGGCTACACCTTC

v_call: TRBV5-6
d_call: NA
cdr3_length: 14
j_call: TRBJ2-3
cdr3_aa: CASSFGGKTDTQYF
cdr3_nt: TGTGCCAGCAGCTTTGGGGGGAAAACAGATACGCAGTATTTT

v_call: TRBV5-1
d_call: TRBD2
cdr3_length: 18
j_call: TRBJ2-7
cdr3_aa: CASSSGTSGRAPPYEQYF
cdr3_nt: TGCGCCAGCAGCTCCGGGACTAGCGGGAGGGCCCCTCCCTACGAGCAGTACTTC

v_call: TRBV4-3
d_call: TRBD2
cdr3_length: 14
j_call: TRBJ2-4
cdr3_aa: CASSQNSGGNIQYF
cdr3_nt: TGCGCCAGCAGCCAAAATAGCGGGGGAAACATTCAGTACTTC

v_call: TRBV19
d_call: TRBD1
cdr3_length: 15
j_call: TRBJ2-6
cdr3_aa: CASRTGSAGANVLTF
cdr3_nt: TGTGCCAGTCGGACAGGAAGTGCGGGGGCCAACGTCCTGACTTTC

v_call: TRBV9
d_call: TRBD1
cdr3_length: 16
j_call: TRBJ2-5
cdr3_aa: CASSVVGAGGTETQYF
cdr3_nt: TGTGCCAGCAGCGTAGTAGGGGCAGGGGGCACGGAGACCCAGTACTTC

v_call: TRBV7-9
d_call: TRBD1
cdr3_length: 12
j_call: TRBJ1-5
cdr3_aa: CAVDRGNQPQHF
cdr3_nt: TGTGCCGTCGACAGGGGGAATCAGCCCCAGCATTTT

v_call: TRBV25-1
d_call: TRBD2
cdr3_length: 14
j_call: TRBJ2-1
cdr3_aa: CASSDPGGRDEQFF
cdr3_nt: TGTGCCAGCAGTGACCCGGGGGGGCGAGATGAGCAGTTCTTC

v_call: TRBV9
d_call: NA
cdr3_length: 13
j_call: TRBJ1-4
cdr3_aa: CASSSSANEKLFF
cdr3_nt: TGTGCCAGCAGCTCTAGCGCTAATGAAAAACTGTTTTTT

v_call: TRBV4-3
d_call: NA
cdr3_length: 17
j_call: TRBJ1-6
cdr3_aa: CASSQDPLYRDNSPLHF
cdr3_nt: TGCGCCAGCAGCCAAGATCCCTTATACAGGGACAATTCACCCCTCCACTTT

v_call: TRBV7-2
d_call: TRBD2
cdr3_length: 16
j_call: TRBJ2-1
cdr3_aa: CASSLGGLATYNEQFF
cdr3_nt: TGTGCCAGCAGCTTAGGGGGACTAGCGACCTACAATGAGCAGTTCTTC

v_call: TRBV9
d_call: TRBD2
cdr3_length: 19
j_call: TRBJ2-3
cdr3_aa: CASSVGPWGRGRGTDTQYF
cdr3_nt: TGTGCCAGCAGCGTAGGCCCTTGGGGACGGGGGAGGGGCACAGATACGCAGTATTTT

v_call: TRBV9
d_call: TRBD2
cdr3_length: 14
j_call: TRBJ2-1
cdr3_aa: CASSPSGGANEQFF
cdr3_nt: TGTGCCAGCAGCCCTAGCGGGGGGGCGAATGAGCAGTTCTTC

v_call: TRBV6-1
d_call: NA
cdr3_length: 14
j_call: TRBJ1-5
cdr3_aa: CASVRQNENQPQHF
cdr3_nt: TGTGCCAGTGTACGACAGAACGAAAATCAGCCCCAGCATTTT